The 12 T cell receptor beta chains below all came from one sample that was sequenced in a study of identical twins. MiXCR, run by TCRdb on the 5' RACE reads, gives a single entry per CDR3 protein. The table lists about 660,000 distinct CDR3 sequences, about 9.4% of them singletons. These data are also associated with another study on yellow fever vaccine responses in identical twins.

Sequenced material: PBMCs. These receptors were taken from a woman aged 18-29 years in good health.

This clonotype was picked up many times. The V and J genes are TRBV25-1 and TRBJ2-2, with 7 bases lining up with TRBD1. Losses at the gene ends were 3 bases for V and 7 bases for J; bases not matched to a gene: 8. Germline values: CDR1 MGHDK, CDR2 SYGVNS. The CDR3 runs to 15 residues. CDR3 coding DNA: TGTGCCAGCAGTGATCCCGACAGGGTTGACGGGGAGCTGTTTTTT. It codes for CASSDPDRVDGELFF.

This clonotype was counted only a few times. The chain employs TRBV11-2 and TRBJ2-5; 7 bases are a match to TRBD1. In germline, CDR1 is SGHAT, CDR2 FQNNGV. The V gene end was trimmed by 6 bases and the J gene end by 3 bases; junction bases not matched to a gene: 4. The CDR3 is made up of 13 amino acids. CDR3 DNA sequence: TGTGCCAGCAGTCGGGACAGCAAAGAGACCCAGTACTTC. Protein: CASSRDSKETQYF.

In this sample, this clonotype turned up a few times. The CDR3 DNA reads as TGCAGTGCTAGAGACCTCCTAGCGGGATTGGGCGAGCAGTACTTC. Its protein is CSARDLLAGLGEQYF. V usage is TRBV20-1 and J usage is TRBJ2-7; 9 positions agree with TRBD2. The CDR3 sequence is 15 residues long. The germline CDR1 and CDR2 sequences are DFQATT and SNEGSKA (reference sequence). Unmatched junction bases numbered 9, after V lost 0 bases and J lost 6 bases.

This clonotype was counted many times. The chain has TRBV10-3 and TRBJ2-3; 12 bases are shared with TRBD2. This CDR3 is 16 amino acids long. The germline CDR1 and CDR2 sequences are ENHRY and SYGVKD. Germline trimming cut 6 bases from V and 1 base from J; bases unmatched to any gene: 5. CDR3 nucleotides: TGTGCCATCAGCGGACTAGCGGGGTGGGGCACAGATACGCAGTATTTT. It yields the protein CAISGLAGWGTDTQYF.

This clonotype was seen a handful of times. This chain links TRBV28 with TRBJ2-1, with D possibly being TRBD1 (5 bases). V lost 4 bases and J lost 8, with 12 bases in between. The CDR3 is 13 residues long. From germline, CDR1 is MDHEN and CDR2 SYDVKM. The DNA of the CDR3 is TGTGCCAGCAGTTCTCCAGGGAACGATGAGCAGTTCTTC. Translated: CASSSPGNDEQFF.

This clonotype was seen only a few times. The genes are TRBV20-1 and TRBJ2-1; 8 bases are shared with TRBD1. V shed 0 bases and J 8 bases; nucleotides not matched to a gene: 6. Germline assignment: CDR1 DFQATT and CDR2 SNEGSKA (reference sequence). The CDR3 is 14 amino acids. Written as DNA, the CDR3 is TGCAGTGCTAGAGATTGGCAGGGGGCACATGAGCAGTTCTTC. The encoded protein is CSARDWQGAHEQFF.

This clonotype was observed many times. The chain uses TRBV2 and TRBJ2-1; D is undetermined. This CDR3 has 12 amino acids. Germline V gene lookup returns CDR1 SNHLY and CDR2 FYNNEI. The V gene lost 2 bases and the J gene lost 8 bases, with 7 bases spanning the gap. The chain's CDR3 is CASSESWHEQFF. CDR3 DNA sequence: TGTGCCAGCAGTGAAAGTTGGCATGAGCAGTTCTTC.

The chain combines TRBV6-1 with TRBJ2-1; 7 positions agree with TRBD2. CDR3 size: 15 residues. The V gene's germline CDR1 is MNHNS and CDR2 SASEGT. Germline trimming cut 6 bases from V and 9 bases from J; bases unmatched to any gene: 14. CDR3 residues: CASRDLAEPACEQFF. The CDR3 nucleotides are TGTGCCAGCAGAGATCTAGCGGAGCCCGCCTGTGAGCAGTTCTTC.

This clonotype has a count of ten or more. This chain uses TRBV11-2 with TRBJ2-1; either TRBD1 or TRBD2 may supply D (5 bases each). CDR3 size: 15 residues. V shed 1 base and J shed 15 bases, with 22 bases lying between them. Germline-derived CDR1 and CDR2 are SGHAT and FQNNGV. The CDR3: CASSLATGARLRGFF. Here the CDR3 DNA reads TGTGCCAGCAGCTTAGCCACCGGAGCCAGGCTGAGGGGGTTCTTC.

The chain is built from TRBV27 and TRBJ2-7; possible D gene TRBD1, 6 bases. In germline, CDR1 is MNHEY, CDR2 SMNVEV (reference sequence). The CDR3 length is 18 residues. Trimming removed 4 bases from V and 0 bases from J, with 22 bases in between. The CDR3 coding sequence is TGTGCCAGCAGTTCATACGTCGGGGACACGGAGAGCTCCTACGAGCAGTACTTC. Protein sequence: CASSSYVGDTESSYEQYF.

A note on this clonotype: An end of the junction differs from the germline gene, which may be a read error. The gene calls are TRBV6-2 or TRBV6-3 and TRBJ1-3, with 7 bases aligning to TRBD1. The germline gives CDR1 MNHEY, CDR2 SVGEGT. The CDR3 runs 16 residues. In nucleotides, the CDR3 is TGTGCTAGCAGTCCCGGGACAGTACCATCTGGAAACACCATATATTTT. As protein: CASSPGTVPSGNTIYF.

This clonotype occurred a few times. The genes are TRBV28 and TRBJ2-7; 10 nucleotides agree with TRBD2. CDR3 length: 17 amino acids. Germline-derived CDR1 and CDR2 are MDHEN and SYDVKM. The V segment lost 8 bases and the J segment 0 bases; nucleotides outside the gene matches: 13. The CDR3: CASLGGLAVKSSYEQYF. The CDR3 DNA reads as TGTGCCAGCCTAGGCGGACTAGCGGTTAAAAGCTCCTACGAGCAGTACTTC.